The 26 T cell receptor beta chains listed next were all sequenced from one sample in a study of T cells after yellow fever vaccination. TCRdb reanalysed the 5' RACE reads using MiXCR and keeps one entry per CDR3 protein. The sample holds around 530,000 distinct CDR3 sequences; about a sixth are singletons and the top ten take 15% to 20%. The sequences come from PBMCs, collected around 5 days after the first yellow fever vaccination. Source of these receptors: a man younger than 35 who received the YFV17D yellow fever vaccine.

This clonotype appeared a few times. This CDR3 is CATSRPGQPYGYTF. The DNA of the CDR3 is TGTGCCACCAGCAGGCCGGGACAGCCGTATGGCTACACCTTC. J is TRBJ1-2 and V is TRBV15; 7 bases map to TRBD1. The V segment lost 3 bases and the J segment 5 bases; nucleotides outside the gene matches: 6. This CDR3 contains 14 residues. Per the germline V gene, CDR1 is LNHNV and CDR2 is YYDKDF (reference sequence). The complete variable domain, with remaining parts taken from reference TRBV15 and TRBJ1-2, reads DAMVIQNPRYQVTQFGKPVTLSCSQTLNHNVMYWYQQKSSQAPKLLFHYYDKDFNNEADTPDNFQSRRPNTSFCFLDIRSPGLGDTAMYLCATSRPGQPYGYTFGSGTRLTVV.

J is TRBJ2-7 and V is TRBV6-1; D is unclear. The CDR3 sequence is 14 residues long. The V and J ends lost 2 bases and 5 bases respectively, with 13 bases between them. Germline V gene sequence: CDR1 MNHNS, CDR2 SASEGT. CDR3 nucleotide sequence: TGTGCCAGCAGTGAATTTATGGGCGGAGACGAGCAGTACGTC. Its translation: CASSEFMGGDEQYV.

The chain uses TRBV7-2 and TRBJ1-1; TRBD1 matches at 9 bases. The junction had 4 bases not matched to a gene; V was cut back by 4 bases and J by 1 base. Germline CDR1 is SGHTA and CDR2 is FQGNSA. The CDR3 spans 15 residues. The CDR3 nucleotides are TGTGCCAGCAGCTCACCGGACAGGGGGAACACTGAAGCTTTCTTT. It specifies CASSSPDRGNTEAFF.

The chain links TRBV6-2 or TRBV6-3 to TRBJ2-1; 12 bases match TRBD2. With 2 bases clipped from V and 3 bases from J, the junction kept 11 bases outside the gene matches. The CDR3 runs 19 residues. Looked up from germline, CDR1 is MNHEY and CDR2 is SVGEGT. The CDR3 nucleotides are TGTGCCAGCAGTTACGGGTGGCTAGCGGGGGGGGCTCGCTACAATGAGCAGTTCTTC. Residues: CASSYGWLAGGARYNEQFF.

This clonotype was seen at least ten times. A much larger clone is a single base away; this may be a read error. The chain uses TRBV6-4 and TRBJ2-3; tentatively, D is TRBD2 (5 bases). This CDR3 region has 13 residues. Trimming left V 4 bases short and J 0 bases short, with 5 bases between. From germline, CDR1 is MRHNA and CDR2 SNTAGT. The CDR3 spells CASSAGSTDTQYF. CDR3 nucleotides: TGTGCCAGCAGTGCGGGGAGCACAGATACGCAGTATTTT.

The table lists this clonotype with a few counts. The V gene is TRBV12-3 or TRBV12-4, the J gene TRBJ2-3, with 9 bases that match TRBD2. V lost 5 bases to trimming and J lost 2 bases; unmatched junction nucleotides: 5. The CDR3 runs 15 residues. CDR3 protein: CASSALAGVTDTQYF. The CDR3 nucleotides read TGTGCCAGCAGTGCCTTAGCGGGGGTCACAGATACGCAGTATTTT.

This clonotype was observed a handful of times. As DNA, the CDR3 is TGTGCCAGCAGCTTAGATCGGCGAGGGGGGGTGGAAGAGACCCAGTACTTC. Its protein product is CASSLDRRGGVEETQYF. The V gene is TRBV11-2, the J gene TRBJ2-5; a possible D gene is TRBD2 (7 bases). Trimming left V 0 bases short and J 3 bases short, with 17 bases between. Per the germline V gene, CDR1 is SGHAT and CDR2 is FQNNGV. This CDR3 spans 17 amino acids.

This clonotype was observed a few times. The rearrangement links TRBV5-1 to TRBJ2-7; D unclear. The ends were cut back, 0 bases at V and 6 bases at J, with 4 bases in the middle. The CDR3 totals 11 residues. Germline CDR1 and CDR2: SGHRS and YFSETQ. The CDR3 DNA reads TGCGCCAGCAGCTTGGACGGCGAGCAGTACTTC. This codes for CASSLDGEQYF. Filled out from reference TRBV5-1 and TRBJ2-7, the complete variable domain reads KAGVTQTPRYLIKTRGQQVTLSCSPISGHRSVSWYQQTPGQGLQFLFEYFSETQRNKGNFPGRFSGRQFSNSRSEMNVSTLELGDSALYLCASSLDGEQYFGPGTRLTVT.

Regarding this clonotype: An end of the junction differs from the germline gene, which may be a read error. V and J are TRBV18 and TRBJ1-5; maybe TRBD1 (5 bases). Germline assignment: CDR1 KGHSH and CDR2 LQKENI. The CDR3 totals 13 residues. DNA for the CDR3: TGTGCCAGCTCACCCTCGGGGCAGGCGGTAGTGAATTTT. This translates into CASSPSGQAVVNF.

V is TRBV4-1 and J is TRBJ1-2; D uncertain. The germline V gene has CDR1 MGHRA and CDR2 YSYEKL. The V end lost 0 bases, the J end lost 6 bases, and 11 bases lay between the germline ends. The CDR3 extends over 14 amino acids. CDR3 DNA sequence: TGCGCCAGCAGCCAAGATCTCCAAGTGGATGGCTACACCTTC. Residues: CASSQDLQVDGYTF.

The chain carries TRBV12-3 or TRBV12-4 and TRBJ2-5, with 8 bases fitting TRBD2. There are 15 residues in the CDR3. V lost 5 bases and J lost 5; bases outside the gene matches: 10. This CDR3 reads CASSPPAGGGETQYF. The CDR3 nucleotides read TGTGCCAGCAGTCCCCCCGCGGGCGGGGGGGAGACCCAGTACTTC.

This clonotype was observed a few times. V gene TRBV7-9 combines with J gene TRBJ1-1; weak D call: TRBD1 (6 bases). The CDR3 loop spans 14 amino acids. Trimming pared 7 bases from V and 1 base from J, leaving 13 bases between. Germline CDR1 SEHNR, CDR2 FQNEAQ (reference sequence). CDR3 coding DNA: TGTGCCAGCACCCTGACAGGAGAGAACACTGAAGCTTTCTTT. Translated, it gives CASTLTGENTEAFF.

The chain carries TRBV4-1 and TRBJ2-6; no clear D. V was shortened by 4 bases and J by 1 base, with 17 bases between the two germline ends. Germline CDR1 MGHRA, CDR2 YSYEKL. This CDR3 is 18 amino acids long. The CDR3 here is CASSPLDLVSSGANVLTF. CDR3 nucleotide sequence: TGCGCCAGCAGCCCCCTCGACCTAGTTTCGTCTGGGGCCAACGTCCTGACTTTC.

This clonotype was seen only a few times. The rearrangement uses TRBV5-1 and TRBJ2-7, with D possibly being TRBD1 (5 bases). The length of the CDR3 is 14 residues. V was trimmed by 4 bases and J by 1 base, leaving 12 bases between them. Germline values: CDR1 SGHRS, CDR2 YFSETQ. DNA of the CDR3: TGCGCCAGCAGCCTCCGACAGCCATCCTACGAGCAGTACTTC. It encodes CASSLRQPSYEQYF.

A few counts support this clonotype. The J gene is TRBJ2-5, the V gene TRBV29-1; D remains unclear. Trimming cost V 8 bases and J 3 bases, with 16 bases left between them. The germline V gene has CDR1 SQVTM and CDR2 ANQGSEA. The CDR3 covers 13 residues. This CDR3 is CSHQKRPEETQYF. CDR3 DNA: TGCAGCCATCAAAAGAGACCAGAAGAGACCCAGTACTTC.

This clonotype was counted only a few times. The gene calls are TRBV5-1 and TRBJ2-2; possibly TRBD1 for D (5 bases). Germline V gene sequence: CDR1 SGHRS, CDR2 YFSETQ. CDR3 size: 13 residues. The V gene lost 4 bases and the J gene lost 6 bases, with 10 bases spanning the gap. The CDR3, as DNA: TGCGCCAGCAGCGCCCAGGGTCCCGGGGAGCTGTTTTTT. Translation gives CASSAQGPGELFF.

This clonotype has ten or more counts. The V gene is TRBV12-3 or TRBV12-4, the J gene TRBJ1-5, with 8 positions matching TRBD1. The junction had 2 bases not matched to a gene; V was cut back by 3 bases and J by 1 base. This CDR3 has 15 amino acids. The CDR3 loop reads CASSFQGASNQPQHF. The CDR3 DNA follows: TGTGCCAGCAGTTTTCAGGGGGCCAGCAATCAGCCCCAGCATTTT.

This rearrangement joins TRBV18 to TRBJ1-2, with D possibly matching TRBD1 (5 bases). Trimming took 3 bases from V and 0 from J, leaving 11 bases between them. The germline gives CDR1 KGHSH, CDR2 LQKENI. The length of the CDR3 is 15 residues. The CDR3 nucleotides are TGTGCCAGCTCACCGATGCAGGGAGCTAACTATGGCTACACCTTC. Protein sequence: CASSPMQGANYGYTF.

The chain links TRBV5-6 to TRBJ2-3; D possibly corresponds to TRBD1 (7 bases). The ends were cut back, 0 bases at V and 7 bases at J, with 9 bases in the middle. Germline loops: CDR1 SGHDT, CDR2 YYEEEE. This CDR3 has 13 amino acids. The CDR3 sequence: CASSLAGGHTQYF. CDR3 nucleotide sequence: TGTGCCAGCAGCTTGGCAGGGGGGCATACGCAGTATTTT.

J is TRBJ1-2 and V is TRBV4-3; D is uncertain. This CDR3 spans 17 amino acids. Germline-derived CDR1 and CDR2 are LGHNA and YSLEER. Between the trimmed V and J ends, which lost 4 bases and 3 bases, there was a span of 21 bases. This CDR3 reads CASSLYSRSWNYYGYTF. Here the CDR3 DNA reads TGCGCCAGCAGCCTATATTCACGGAGTTGGAATTACTATGGCTACACCTTC.

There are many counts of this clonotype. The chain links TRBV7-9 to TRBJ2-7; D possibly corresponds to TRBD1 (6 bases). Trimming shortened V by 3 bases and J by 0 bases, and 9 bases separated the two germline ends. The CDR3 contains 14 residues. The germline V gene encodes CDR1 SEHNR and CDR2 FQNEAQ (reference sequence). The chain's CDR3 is CASSFRGSSYEQYV. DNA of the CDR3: TGTGCCAGCAGCTTCAGGGGAAGCTCCTACGAGCAGTACGTC.

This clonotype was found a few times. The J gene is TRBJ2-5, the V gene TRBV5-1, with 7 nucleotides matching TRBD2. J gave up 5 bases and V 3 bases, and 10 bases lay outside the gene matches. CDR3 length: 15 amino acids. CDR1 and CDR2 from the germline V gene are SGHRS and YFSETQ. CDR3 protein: CASSSGAGMVETQYF. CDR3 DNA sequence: TGCGCCAGCAGCTCCGGAGCGGGGATGGTGGAGACCCAGTACTTC.

Here the CDR3 DNA reads TGTGCCAGTAGTATTCCGGGGAGAGAAGAGACCCAGTACTTC. Its protein product is CASSIPGREETQYF. The chain links TRBV19 to TRBJ2-5; the D gene is possibly TRBD2 (5 bases). CDR3 length equals 14 residues. CDR1 and CDR2 from the germline V gene are LNHDA and SQIVND (reference sequence). Trimming removed 3 bases from V and 3 bases from J, with 11 bases in between. Using reference TRBV19 and TRBJ2-5 for the parts outside the CDR3, the full variable domain is DGGITQSPKYLFRKEGQNVTLSCEQNLNHDAMYWYRQDPGQGLRLIYYSQIVNDFQKGDIAEGYSVSREKKESFPLTVTSAQKNPTAFYLCASSIPGREETQYFGPGTRLLVL.

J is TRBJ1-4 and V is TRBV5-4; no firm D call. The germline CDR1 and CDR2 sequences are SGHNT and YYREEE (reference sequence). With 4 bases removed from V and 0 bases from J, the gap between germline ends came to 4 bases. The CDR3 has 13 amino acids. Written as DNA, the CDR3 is TGTGCCAGCAGCGTCGCAACTAATGAAAAACTGTTTTTT. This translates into CASSVATNEKLFF.

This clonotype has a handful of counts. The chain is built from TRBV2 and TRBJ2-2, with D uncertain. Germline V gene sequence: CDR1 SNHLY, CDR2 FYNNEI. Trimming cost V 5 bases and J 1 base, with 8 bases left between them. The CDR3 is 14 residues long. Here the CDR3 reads CASSLIWNTGELFF. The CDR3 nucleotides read TGTGCCAGCAGTCTCATATGGAACACCGGGGAGCTGTTTTTT. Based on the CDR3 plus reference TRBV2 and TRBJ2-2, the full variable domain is EPEVTQTPSHQVTQMGQEVILRCVPISNHLYFYWYRQILGQKVEFLVSFYNNEISEKSEIFDDQFSVERPDGSNFTLKIRSTKLEDSAMYFCASSLIWNTGELFFGEGSRLTVL.

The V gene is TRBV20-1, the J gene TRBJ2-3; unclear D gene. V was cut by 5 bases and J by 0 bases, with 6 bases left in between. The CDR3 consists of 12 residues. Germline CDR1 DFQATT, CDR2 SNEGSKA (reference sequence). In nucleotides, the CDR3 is TGCAGTGCTGCAGACAGCACAGATACGCAGTATTTT. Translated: CSAADSTDTQYF.